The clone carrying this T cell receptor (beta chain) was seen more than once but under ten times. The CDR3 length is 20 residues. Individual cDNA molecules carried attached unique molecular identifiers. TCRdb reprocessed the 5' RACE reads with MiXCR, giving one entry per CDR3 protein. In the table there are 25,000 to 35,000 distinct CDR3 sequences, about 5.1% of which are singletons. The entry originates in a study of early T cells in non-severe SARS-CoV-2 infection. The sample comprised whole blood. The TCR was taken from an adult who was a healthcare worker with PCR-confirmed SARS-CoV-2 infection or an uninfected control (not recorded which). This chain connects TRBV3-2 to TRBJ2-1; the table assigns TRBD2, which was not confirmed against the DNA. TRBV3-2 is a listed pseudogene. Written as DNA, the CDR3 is TGTGCCAGCAGCCAGAGACTAGCGGGAGGGCCTTTCTGCTCCTACAATGAGCAGTTCTTC. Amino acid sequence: CASSQRLAGGPFCSYNEQFF.